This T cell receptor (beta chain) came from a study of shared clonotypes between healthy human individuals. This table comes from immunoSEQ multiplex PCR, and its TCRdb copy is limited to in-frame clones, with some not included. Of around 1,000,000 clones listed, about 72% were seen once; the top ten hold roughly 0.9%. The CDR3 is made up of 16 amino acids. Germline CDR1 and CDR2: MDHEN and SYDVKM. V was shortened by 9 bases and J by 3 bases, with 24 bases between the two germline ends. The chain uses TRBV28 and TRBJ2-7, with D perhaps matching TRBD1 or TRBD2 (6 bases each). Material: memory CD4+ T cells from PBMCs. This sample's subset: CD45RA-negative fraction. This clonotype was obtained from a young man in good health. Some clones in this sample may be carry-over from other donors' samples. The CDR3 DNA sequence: TGTGCCAGTACCCCATCGGGGGCGCCGCTAAACTACGAGCAGTACTTC. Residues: CASTPSGAPLNYEQYF.